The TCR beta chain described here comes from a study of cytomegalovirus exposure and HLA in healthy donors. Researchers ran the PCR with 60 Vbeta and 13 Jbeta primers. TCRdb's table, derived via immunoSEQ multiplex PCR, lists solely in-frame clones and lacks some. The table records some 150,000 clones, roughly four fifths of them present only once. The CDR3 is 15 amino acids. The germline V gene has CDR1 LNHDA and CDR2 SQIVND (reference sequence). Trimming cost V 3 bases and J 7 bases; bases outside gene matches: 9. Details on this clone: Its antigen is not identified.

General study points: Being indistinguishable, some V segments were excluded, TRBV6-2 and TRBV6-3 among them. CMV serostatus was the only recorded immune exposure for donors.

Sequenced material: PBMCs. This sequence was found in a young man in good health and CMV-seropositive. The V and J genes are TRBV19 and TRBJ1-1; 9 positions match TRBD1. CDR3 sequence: CASSMYGTGNVEAFF. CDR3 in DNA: TGTGCCAGTAGTATGTACGGGACAGGGAATGTTGAAGCTTTCTTT.